The 2 T cell receptor beta chains presented below share a single source sample, sequenced in a study of shared clonotypes between healthy human individuals (dated by TCRdb to the early 2020s). The library was prepared using the immunoSEQ multiplex PCR assay. TCRdb's version of the immuneACCESS table is confined to in-frame rearrangements and falls short of the full clone set. An unresolved V gene accounts for under half of the shortfall where checked; the remainder is of unknown origin. This sample lists 2,500,000 or so clones; approximately 90% were detected once. Clones ranked in the top ten supply under 0.15% of the sample. Sequenced material: naive CD4+ T cells sorted from blood. The cell subset or site tag for this specimen amounts to: CD45RA+ positively selected. The receptors come from a man aged 18-30 years in good health.

The V gene is TRBV19, the J gene TRBJ1-1; 7 nucleotides align to TRBD1. There are 14 residues in the CDR3. Per the germline V gene, CDR1 is LNHDA and CDR2 is SQIVND (reference sequence). V lost 4 bases, J lost 4 bases, and 6 bases stayed unmatched. The CDR3 DNA is TGTGCCAGTAGTAACGACAGGGCGAGCACTGAAGCTTTCTTT. Translating it yields CASSNDRASTEAFF.

The chain couples TRBV18 to TRBJ2-3; 8 nucleotides agree with TRBD1. This CDR3 has 15 amino acids. Germline V CDR1 and CDR2: KGHSH, LQKENI. Trimming at V came to 6 bases and at J to 6 bases, leaving 11 bases not matched to a gene. CDR3 nucleotide sequence: TGTGCCAGCTCCCTCTCAGGGGGCGCTTCCGATACGCAGTATTTT. It specifies CASSLSGGASDTQYF.